This TCR beta chain was recovered during a study of shared clonotypes between healthy human individuals. Assay used: immunoSEQ multiplex PCR; TCRdb lists only in-frame clones, some missing. The profile shows around 1.4 million clones, around 98.5% of them singletons. The donors were adults (healthy and HIV-negative) with no recent acute infections or vaccinations. Trimming shortened V by 2 bases and J by 5 bases, and 7 bases separated the two germline ends. The CDR3 is 12 amino acids. The germline V gene has CDR1 KGHSH and CDR2 LQKENI. Sequenced material: naive CD4+ T cells sorted from blood. Noted subset: CD45RA+ positively selected. The sequence was obtained from a man aged 30-40 years in good health. The chain has TRBV18 and TRBJ2-7; D ambiguous. This chain's CDR3 is CASSPSLNEQYF. The DNA for the CDR3 is TGTGCCAGCTCACCATCACTAAACGAGCAGTACTTC.